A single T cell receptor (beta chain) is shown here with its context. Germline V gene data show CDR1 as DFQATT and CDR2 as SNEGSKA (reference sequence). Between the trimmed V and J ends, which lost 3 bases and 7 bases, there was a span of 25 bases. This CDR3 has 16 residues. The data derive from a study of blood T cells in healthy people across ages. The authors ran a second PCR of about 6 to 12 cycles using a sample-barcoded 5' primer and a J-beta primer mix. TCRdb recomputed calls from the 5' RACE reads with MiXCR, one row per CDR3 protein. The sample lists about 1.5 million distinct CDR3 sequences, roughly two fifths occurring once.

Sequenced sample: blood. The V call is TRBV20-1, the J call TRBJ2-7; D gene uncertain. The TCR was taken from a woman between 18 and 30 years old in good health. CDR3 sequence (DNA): TGCAGTGCTAGCGGTCTAGAAAAAAGCTCCTACAATGAGCAGTACTTC. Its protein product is CSASGLEKSSYNEQYF.